This T cell receptor beta chain stems from a study of high-grade serous ovarian cancer treatment subgroups. Germline CDR1 is SSHAT and CDR2 is FNYEAQ (reference sequence). The CDR3 sequence is 15 residues long. Tumor samples were taken before definitive surgery or chemotherapy. Clones were sequenced by immunoSEQ multiplex PCR, and TCRdb holds only the in-frame ones, with some missing. The profile shows some 3,300 clones, roughly 71% of them singletons. Turning to this clone: Sequence at one end of the junction differs from germline and may be a read error.

The chain couples TRBV7-7 to TRBJ2-3; 7 nucleotides line up with TRBD1. The clonotype originates from a human donor with high-grade serous ovarian cancer. The specimen sequenced was tumor tissue. The CDR3 coding sequence is TGTGCTAGCAGCATAGGGGGCGCGGGCACAGATACGCAGTATTTT. Translation: CASSIGGAGTDTQYF. The full variable domain, in which reference TRBV7-7 and TRBJ2-3 provide the parts outside the CDR3, is GAGVSQSPRYKVTKRGQDVTLRCDPISSHATLYWYQQALGQGPEFLTYFNYEAQPDKSGLPSDRFSAERPEGSISTLTIQRTEQRDSAMYRCASSIGGAGTDTQYFGPGTRLTVL.